This passage covers 27 T cell receptor beta chains from one sample sequenced in a study of CD8 T cells in Susac syndrome. It was with random hexamers that about 0.45 to 1 ug RNA was reverse transcribed. One entry per CDR3 protein, called by TCRdb with MiXCR from the immunoSEQ multiplex PCR reads. The data show some 300,000 distinct CDR3 sequences, approximately 85% seen once. The sequencing input was CD8+ T cells from PBMCs. These receptors were taken from a human donor with multiple sclerosis.

V is TRBV28 and J is TRBJ2-7, with TRBD2 identical over 11 bases. Germline V CDR1 and CDR2: MDHEN, SYDVKM. The CDR3 loop spans 17 amino acids. Germline trimming cut 6 bases from V and 4 bases from J; bases unmatched to any gene: 14. The CDR3 is CASRSDPASGRFYEQYF. CDR3 nucleotides: TGTGCCAGCAGAAGCGATCCCGCTAGCGGGAGGTTTTACGAGCAGTACTTC.

The chain has TRBV7-6 and TRBJ2-7; the D gene is possibly TRBD1 (5 bases). This CDR3 spans 14 amino acids. Germline lookup yields CDR1 SGHVS and CDR2 FNYEAQ. V gave up 2 bases and J gave up 7 bases, with 15 bases separating them. For the CDR3, the DNA is TGTGCCAGCAGCTTATCTTCCGGCAGGGAAGAGCAGTACTTC. Protein: CASSLSSGREEQYF.

The V and J genes are TRBV12-3 or TRBV12-4 and TRBJ2-5, with TRBD1 matching over 8 bases. Losses at the gene ends were 5 bases for V and 12 bases for J; bases not matched to a gene: 11. The CDR3 covers 13 residues. CDR3 amino acids: CASSISRGLGKYF. CDR3 nucleotides: TGTGCCAGCAGTATATCCAGGGGGCTGGGGAAGTACTTC.

The rearrangement joins TRBV7-3 to TRBJ2-7, with 7 positions matching TRBD2. This CDR3 is 14 amino acids long. CDR1 is SGHTA and CDR2 is FQGTGA in the germline V gene. V shed 5 bases, J shed 4 bases, and the junction held 8 bases outside the gene matches. The CDR3 nucleotides read TGTGCCAGCAGCCCCTTGGGCGGGAGTTACGAGCAGTACTTC. It encodes CASSPLGGSYEQYF. The full variable domain, rest sourced from reference TRBV7-3 and TRBJ2-7, is GAGVSQTPSNKVTEKGKYVELRCDPISGHTALYWYRQSLGQGPEFLIYFQGTGAADDSGLPNDRFFAVRPEGSVSTLKIQRTERGDSAVYLCASSPLGGSYEQYFGPGTRLTVT.

The chain joins TRBV9 to TRBJ2-1; 7 bases agree with TRBD2. Germline CDR1 SGDLS, CDR2 YYNGEE. Unmatched junction bases numbered 12, after V lost 3 bases and J lost 0 bases. The CDR3 length is 18 residues. The CDR3 protein is CASSEASGPPSSYNEQFF. DNA of the CDR3: TGTGCCAGCAGCGAGGCTAGCGGCCCCCCCAGCTCCTACAATGAGCAGTTCTTC.

J is TRBJ2-7 and V is TRBV5-1; D is perhaps TRBD1 or TRBD2 (5 bases each). V lost 4 bases and J 2 bases, leaving 16 bases between the germline ends. Germline V CDR1 and CDR2: SGHRS, YFSETQ. The CDR3 is 15 residues long. The CDR3 loop reads CASSVGRGATYEQYF. The DNA of the CDR3 is TGCGCCAGCAGCGTCGGCCGGGGCGCGACCTACGAGCAGTACTTC.

The sample holds a few counts of this clonotype. DNA of the CDR3: TGTGCCAGCAGCTGGGGGGGTACTGAAGCTTTCTTT. This sequence encodes CASSWGGTEAFF. This chain uses TRBV7-9 with TRBJ1-1; D is perhaps TRBD1 (5 bases). The CDR3 spans 12 residues. The V gene lost 4 bases and the J gene lost 5 bases, with 8 bases spanning the gap. Germline lookup yields CDR1 SEHNR and CDR2 FQNEAQ (reference sequence).

V is TRBV25-1 and J is TRBJ2-1, with D maybe TRBD2 (6 bases). CDR3 size: 14 residues. Trimming stripped 5 bases from V and 2 bases from J, with 10 bases between. From germline, CDR1 is MGHDK and CDR2 SYGVNS. CDR3 sequence reads: CASSKSGAYNEQFF. CDR3 coding DNA: TGTGCCAGCAGTAAATCGGGGGCCTACAATGAGCAGTTCTTC.

The J gene is TRBJ2-3, the V gene TRBV7-9; no definite D call. Trimming took 6 bases from V and 3 from J, leaving 13 bases between them. This CDR3 contains 14 residues. Germline V gene data show CDR1 as SEHNR and CDR2 as FQNEAQ (reference sequence). The chain's CDR3 is CASRHETGTDTQYF. CDR3 DNA: TGTGCCAGCAGACACGAAACGGGTACAGATACGCAGTATTTT.

The CDR3 nucleotides read TGTGCCAGCAGCTTAAGGACCAGCTACGAGCAGTACTTC. Amino acids: CASSLRTSYEQYF. This chain joins TRBV11-2 and TRBJ2-7; D gene unclear. Trimming removed 2 bases at V and 3 bases at J, with 8 bases between. Germline values: CDR1 SGHAT, CDR2 FQNNGV. The CDR3 sequence is 13 residues long.

This chain connects TRBV12-3 or TRBV12-4 to TRBJ2-1; 10 bases fit TRBD2. The trim removed 6 bases at V and 5 bases at J, leaving 10 bases unmatched. This CDR3 spans 16 amino acids. This CDR3 reads CASSRSSGRKHNEQFF. DNA of the CDR3: TGTGCCAGCAGCCGATCTAGCGGGAGAAAGCACAATGAGCAGTTCTTC.

This clonotype was seen only a few times. The chain links TRBV5-1 to TRBJ2-1; 10 bases agree with TRBD2. Germline CDR1 SGHRS, CDR2 YFSETQ. The CDR3 covers 13 residues. With V trimmed by 5 bases and J by 9 bases, 5 bases remained unmatched. CDR3 DNA: TGCGCCAGCAGAACTAGCGGGAATGGTGAGCAGTTCTTC. Translated, it gives CASRTSGNGEQFF.

This chain links TRBV6-2 or TRBV6-3 with TRBJ2-5; the D is unclear. CDR1 is MNHEY, CDR2 SVGEGT, per germline. V was clipped by 8 bases and J by 2 bases, with 6 bases between them. The length of the CDR3 is 11 residues. The CDR3 bases are TGTGCCAGCCGCGGACAAGAGACCCAGTACTTC. Translation: CASRGQETQYF.

The genes are TRBV4-2 and TRBJ1-1, with TRBD1 as a possible D gene (5 bases). Germline V gives CDR1 LGHNA, CDR2 YNFKEQ. The CDR3 has 15 residues. The ends were cut back, 2 bases at V and 3 bases at J, with 13 bases in the middle. The CDR3 protein is CASSQPMGEYTEAFF. The DNA for the CDR3 is TGTGCCAGCAGCCAACCCATGGGGGAGTACACTGAAGCTTTCTTT.

The chain uses TRBV6-1 and TRBJ2-7; D may be TRBD2 (6 bases). The CDR3 has 14 residues. V shed 4 bases and J shed 0 bases, with 10 bases lying between them. Germline CDR1 reads MNHNS; CDR2 reads SASEGT. The CDR3 region is CASSARGSSYEQYF. CDR3 DNA sequence: TGTGCCAGCAGTGCCCGGGGGAGCTCCTACGAGCAGTACTTC.

This rearrangement joins TRBV27 to TRBJ2-7, with unresolved D. V was clipped by 0 bases and J by 2 bases, with 5 bases between them. The CDR3 covers 13 residues. Germline V CDR1 and CDR2: MNHEY, SMNVEV (reference sequence). Here the CDR3 DNA reads TGTGCCAGCAGTTTATCGTGGACCTACGAGCAGTACTTC. Translating it yields CASSLSWTYEQYF.

The genes are TRBV5-6 and TRBJ1-1; maybe TRBD1 (5 bases). There are 14 residues in the CDR3. V gave up 0 bases and J gave up 6 bases, with 12 bases separating them. In germline, CDR1 is SGHDT, CDR2 YYEEEE. CDR3 sequence reads: CASSLAGEWAEAFF. The CDR3 DNA reads TGTGCCAGCAGCTTGGCGGGGGAGTGGGCTGAAGCTTTCTTT.

The chain joins TRBV28 to TRBJ2-5; no clear D. V lost 4 bases to trimming and J lost 3 bases, with 12 bases between them. The V gene's germline CDR1 is MDHEN and CDR2 SYDVKM. The CDR3 length is 14 residues. This CDR3 is CASSSLRNKETQYF. CDR3 sequence (DNA): TGTGCCAGCAGTTCTTTAAGGAATAAAGAGACCCAGTACTTC.

This clonotype was seen a single time. The V gene is TRBV10-1, the J gene TRBJ2-1; D may correspond to TRBD1 or TRBD2 (5 bases each). V was trimmed by 0 bases and J by 7 bases, leaving 10 bases between them. CDR3 length: 14 residues. From germline, CDR1 is WNHNN and CDR2 SYGVQD (reference sequence). This CDR3 is CASSESGTGNEQFF. The CDR3 nucleotides read TGCGCCAGCAGTGAGTCCGGGACCGGGAATGAGCAGTTCTTC.

The gene calls are TRBV4-1 and TRBJ2-1, with 7 bases that match TRBD2. Losses at the gene ends were 0 bases for V and 9 bases for J; bases not matched to a gene: 8. Germline CDR1 and CDR2: MGHRA and YSYEKL. This CDR3 has 15 residues. This CDR3 is CASSQEPAGLGEQFF. CDR3 DNA sequence: TGCGCCAGCAGCCAAGAACCAGCGGGGCTGGGTGAGCAGTTCTTC.

J is TRBJ2-1 and V is TRBV9; TRBD2 is a possible D gene (5 bases). The V gene lost 0 bases and the J gene lost 4 bases, with 11 bases spanning the gap. The CDR3 runs 15 residues. Per the germline V gene, CDR1 is SGDLS and CDR2 is YYNGEE. CDR3 region: CASSVGGRPYNEQFF. DNA for the CDR3: TGTGCCAGCAGCGTAGGAGGGCGTCCTTACAATGAGCAGTTCTTC.

The CDR3 bases are TGTGCCAGCAGCAAAGGACAGGGGGCAAGGGGGACCTACGAGCAGTACTTC. As protein: CASSKGQGARGTYEQYF. V gene TRBV21-1 combines with J gene TRBJ2-7; the table gives TRBD1 as D, unverified against the DNA. TRBV21-1 is assigned pseudogene status. The CDR3 sequence is 17 residues long.

CDR3 in DNA: TGTGCCAGCAGTGATAGCCTCTATGCGGCGAGCTCTGGGGCCAACGTCCTGACTTTC. The encoded protein is CASSDSLYAASSGANVLTF. The chain uses TRBV2 and TRBJ2-6; D remains unclear. CDR1 and CDR2 from the germline V gene are SNHLY and FYNNEI. V lost 3 bases and J lost 0, with 18 bases in between. CDR3 length equals 19 residues.

This sequence joins TRBV30 and TRBJ2-7, with 16 bases aligning to TRBD2. Trimming removed 0 bases from V and 3 bases from J; junction bases left unmatched: 11. The CDR3 runs to 19 residues. From germline, CDR1 is GTSNPN and CDR2 SVGIG (reference sequence). The CDR3 DNA sequence: TGTGCCTGGAGTGTAGGGACTAGCGGGAGGGCCCTGATGAGCTACGAGCAGTACTTC. Amino acid sequence: CAWSVGTSGRALMSYEQYF.

V usage is TRBV27 and J usage is TRBJ2-7; D could derive from TRBD1 or TRBD2 (5 bases each). The CDR3 totals 15 residues. Germline V gives CDR1 MNHEY, CDR2 SMNVEV (reference sequence). V was pared by 7 bases and J by 1 base, with 17 bases between. CDR3 in DNA: TGTGCCAGCAATAGGGGTGGGTCGGGATCCTACGAGCAGTACTTC. Translation gives CASNRGGSGSYEQYF.

As DNA, the CDR3 is TGTGCCATCCTGGCGTCACCGGTCCGCGAGCAGTACTTC. It translates to CAILASPVREQYF. The gene calls are TRBV10-3 and TRBJ2-7; D is ambiguous. Trimming left V 8 bases short and J 6 bases short, with 17 bases between. The CDR3 length is 13 residues. CDR1 and CDR2 (germline): ENHRY, SYGVKD.

The chain uses TRBV20-1 and TRBJ2-7, with TRBD2 as a possible D gene (6 bases). CDR1 is DFQATT and CDR2 is SNEGSKA in the germline V gene (reference sequence). The V end lost 0 bases, the J end lost 2 bases, and 11 bases lay between the germline ends. This CDR3 contains 14 residues. The CDR3 region has the DNA TGCAGTGCTAGAGAATGGCGGGAACCCTACGAGCAGTACTTC. Amino acids: CSAREWREPYEQYF.